These 25 T cell receptor beta chains came from one sample sequenced in a study of neurological immune-mediated disorders. MiXCR, applied by TCRdb to the 5' RACE reads, yields one record per CDR3 protein. The sample has some 95,000 distinct CDR3 sequences; around 3.3% are singletons. The sample taken for sequencing was PBMCs. The receptors derive from a woman under 30 with multiple sclerosis.

Many counts were recorded for this clonotype. The CDR3 nucleotides read TGCGCCAGCAGCTTGAGCGGACAGCCAAATGAAAAACTGTTTTTT. Protein: CASSLSGQPNEKLFF. This chain joins TRBV5-1 and TRBJ1-4; D possibly corresponds to TRBD1 (6 bases). In germline, CDR1 is SGHRS, CDR2 YFSETQ. CDR3 length equals 15 residues. V shed 1 base and J shed 5 bases, with 12 bases lying between them. The full variable domain, completed using reference TRBV5-1 and TRBJ1-4, is KAGVTQTPRYLIKTRGQQVTLSCSPISGHRSVSWYQQTPGQGLQFLFEYFSETQRNKGNFPGRFSGRQFSNSRSEMNVSTLELGDSALYLCASSLSGQPNEKLFFGSGTQLSVL.

This clonotype was counted at least ten times. An end of the junction does not agree with germline; a read error may underlie this. The chain links TRBV20-1 to TRBJ1-2; no clear D. Germline V gene data show CDR1 as DFQATT and CDR2 as SNEGSKA (reference sequence). This CDR3 contains 13 residues. This CDR3 is CSARAALNYGYTF. DNA for the CDR3: TGCAGTGCCAGAGCCGCCCTTAACTATGGCTACACCTTC.

This clonotype was found many times. V and J are TRBV5-1 and TRBJ1-1; 8 nucleotides line up with TRBD1. This CDR3 contains 15 residues. Germline V gene lookup returns CDR1 SGHRS and CDR2 YFSETQ. The V and J ends lost 2 bases and 4 bases, in that order; junction bases with no gene match: 7. The CDR3 DNA follows: TGCGCCAGCAGCTTCCAAGGACAGGGCGGCACTGAAGCTTTCTTT. This sequence encodes CASSFQGQGGTEAFF.

This clonotype was counted at least ten times. The genes are TRBV20-1 and TRBJ2-7, with 9 bases lining up with TRBD1. V lost 5 bases and J lost 7; bases outside the gene matches: 6. This CDR3 has 12 amino acids. CDR1 and CDR2 from the germline V gene are DFQATT and SNEGSKA (reference sequence). The CDR3 sequence: CSARRQGGEQYF. CDR3 nucleotides: TGCAGTGCTCGGCGACAGGGGGGTGAGCAGTACTTC.

This clonotype came up many times. The rearrangement uses TRBV20-1 and TRBJ2-7, with D perhaps TRBD2 (6 bases). V gave up 0 bases and J gave up 1 base, with 10 bases separating them. CDR3 length equals 14 residues. Germline V gene sequence: CDR1 DFQATT, CDR2 SNEGSKA (reference sequence). The CDR3, as DNA: TGCAGTGCTAGAGATTATGGGACTTCCTACGAGCAGTACTTC. This translates into CSARDYGTSYEQYF.

This clonotype was seen ten or more times. This chain connects TRBV6-2 or TRBV6-3 to TRBJ1-5; 10 bases are a match to TRBD1. The J segment lost 2 bases and the V segment lost 6 bases, leaving 10 bases of the junction unmatched. The germline V gene has CDR1 MNHEY and CDR2 SVGEGT. This CDR3 spans 17 amino acids. The CDR3 here is CASSHRTGGLGNQPQHF. CDR3 DNA: TGTGCCAGCAGCCACAGGACAGGGGGGTTGGGCAATCAGCCCCAGCATTTT.

This clonotype has ten or more counts. The rearrangement links TRBV7-2 to TRBJ2-1, with D possibly matching TRBD2 (6 bases). There are 14 residues in the CDR3. In germline, CDR1 is SGHTA, CDR2 FQGNSA. Trimming pared 5 bases from V and 8 bases from J, leaving 16 bases between. CDR3 in DNA: TGTGCCAGCAGCGTTAGCGGCAGATGGGATGAGCAGTTCTTC. Translation: CASSVSGRWDEQFF.

The table lists this clonotype with many counts. V usage is TRBV3-1 and J usage is TRBJ2-7, with D uncertain. V was shortened by 4 bases and J by 1 base, with 8 bases between the two germline ends. Germline V gives CDR1 LGHDT, CDR2 YNNKEL (reference sequence). The CDR3 runs 13 residues. The CDR3 loop is CASSLLGSYEQYF. CDR3 coding DNA: TGTGCCAGCAGCCTTCTCGGGTCCTACGAGCAGTACTTC.

This clonotype showed up many times. J is TRBJ2-2 and V is TRBV29-1; TRBD2 matches 8 bases. The V and J ends lost 6 bases and 3 bases, in that order; junction bases with no gene match: 6. The CDR3 has 14 amino acids. Germline assignment: CDR1 SQVTM and CDR2 ANQGSEA. CDR3 nucleotides: TGCAGCGTATCCGGGACTAGATACACCGGGGAGCTGTTTTTT. This encodes CSVSGTRYTGELFF.

This clonotype was seen repeatedly, ten times or more. The chain combines TRBV12-3 or TRBV12-4 with TRBJ1-3, with a possible D match to TRBD1 (6 bases). V was trimmed by 6 bases and J by 0 bases, leaving 9 bases between them. The CDR3 runs to 14 residues. This CDR3 is CASRRTVSGNTIYF. CDR3 in DNA: TGTGCCAGCAGAAGGACAGTCTCTGGAAACACCATATATTTT.

This clonotype was detected many times. The chain links TRBV27 to TRBJ1-5, with 7 positions matching TRBD1. The V gene's germline CDR1 is MNHEY and CDR2 SMNVEV (reference sequence). V lost 3 bases and J lost 6; bases outside the gene matches: 5. This CDR3 is built from 14 residues. CDR3 DNA: TGTGCCAGCAGTTTCGGCAGGGGGGTTCAGCCCCAGCATTTT. Translated, it gives CASSFGRGVQPQHF.

This clonotype has ten or more counts. CDR3 protein: CASSDQTGSNSPLHF. The DNA for the CDR3 is TGCGCCAGCAGCGACCAAACAGGGTCCAATTCACCCCTCCACTTT. The rearrangement uses TRBV5-1 and TRBJ1-6; a possible D gene is TRBD1 (6 bases). Trimming took 4 bases from V and 7 from J, leaving 15 bases between them. The CDR3 totals 15 residues. Germline V gene sequence: CDR1 SGHRS, CDR2 YFSETQ.

This clonotype appeared many times. V usage is TRBV5-1 and J usage is TRBJ2-7; D is undetermined. V was shortened by 5 bases and J by 0 bases, with 12 bases between the two germline ends. CDR1 and CDR2 from the germline V gene are SGHRS and YFSETQ. There are 14 residues in the CDR3. CDR3 sequence reads: CASREVGSSYEQYF. The CDR3 DNA reads TGCGCCAGCAGGGAAGTGGGAAGCTCCTACGAGCAGTACTTC.

This clonotype was picked up many times. The chain joins TRBV5-1 to TRBJ2-1; 10 bases map to TRBD2. The CDR3 runs 16 residues. Germline CDR1 and CDR2: SGHRS and YFSETQ. The V and J ends lost 3 bases and 7 bases, in that order; junction bases with no gene match: 10. The CDR3 DNA sequence: TGCGCCAGCAGCTCCGCCGGGACTAGCGCCATAAATGAGCAGTTCTTC. Its translation: CASSSAGTSAINEQFF. Supplemented by reference TRBV5-1 and TRBJ2-1, the full variable domain reads KAGVTQTPRYLIKTRGQQVTLSCSPISGHRSVSWYQQTPGQGLQFLFEYFSETQRNKGNFPGRFSGRQFSNSRSEMNVSTLELGDSALYLCASSSAGTSAINEQFFGPGTRLTVL.

This clonotype was seen ten or more times. This CDR3 reads CASSSLPHRVTEAFF. The DNA of the CDR3 is TGTGCCAGCAGTTCCCTCCCGCACAGGGTTACTGAAGCTTTCTTT. The chain has TRBV28 and TRBJ1-1, with D perhaps TRBD1 (6 bases). The CDR3 runs to 15 residues. The V gene's germline CDR1 is MDHEN and CDR2 SYDVKM. Trimming took off 4 bases at V and 5 bases at J, with 17 bases between the two ends.

This clonotype was seen at least ten times. The chain is built from TRBV4-3 and TRBJ2-7, with D possibly being TRBD2 (6 bases). The CDR3 runs 16 residues. V shed 5 bases and J shed 0 bases, with 17 bases lying between them. The germline V gene has CDR1 LGHNA and CDR2 YSLEER. The CDR3 DNA sequence: TGCGCCAGCAGCTTGAGTAAGCGGGCGGTCTCCTACGAGCAGTACTTC. Amino acid sequence: CASSLSKRAVSYEQYF.

This clonotype was seen ten or more times. The chain joins TRBV7-2 to TRBJ2-3; 11 positions agree with TRBD2. Germline lookup yields CDR1 SGHTA and CDR2 FQGNSA. CDR3 size: 16 residues. V shed 1 base and J 8 bases; nucleotides not matched to a gene: 8. The CDR3 bases are TGTGCCAGCAGCTTAGGGCTAGCGGGGGGTACGGGTACGCAGTATTTT. Its translation: CASSLGLAGGTGTQYF.

This clonotype was picked up many times. The chain's CDR3 is CASSLIESEKLFF. CDR3 sequence (DNA): TGTGCCAGCAGCTTGATTGAGAGTGAAAAACTGTTTTTT. The rearrangement uses TRBV5-5 and TRBJ1-4; no definite D call. The germline V and J ends were trimmed by 1 base and 7 bases, with 8 bases remaining between them. This CDR3 contains 13 residues. Per germline, CDR1 SGHKS and CDR2 YYEKEE (reference sequence). The whole variable domain, filled in from reference TRBV5-5 and TRBJ1-4, reads DAGVTQSPTHLIKTRGQQVTLRCSPISGHKSVSWYQQVLGQGPQFIFQYYEKEERGRGNFPDRFSARQFPNYSSELNVNALLLGDSALYLCASSLIESEKLFFGSGTQLSVL.

Ten or more counts support this clonotype. This chain links TRBV20-1 with TRBJ1-1; no reliable D call. There are 13 residues in the CDR3. V shed 3 bases and J shed 0 bases, with 8 bases lying between them. Looked up from germline, CDR1 is DFQATT and CDR2 is SNEGSKA (reference sequence). CDR3 coding DNA: TGCAGTGCTAGCGGTCAGGTGAACACTGAAGCTTTCTTT. Protein: CSASGQVNTEAFF.

This clonotype was seen a handful of times. This sequence joins TRBV5-1 and TRBJ2-7; tentative D call: TRBD1 (5 bases). Trimming took off 0 bases at V and 0 bases at J, with 10 bases between the two ends. The CDR3 has 15 residues. CDR1 is SGHRS and CDR2 is YFSETQ in the germline V gene. The CDR3 DNA reads as TGCGCCAGCAGCTTGGAAACAGGCGACTCCTACGAGCAGTACTTC. Its translation: CASSLETGDSYEQYF.

This clonotype was counted many times. The chain carries TRBV20-1 and TRBJ2-1; the match to TRBD2 covers 14 bases. There are 17 residues in the CDR3. Germline CDR1 and CDR2: DFQATT and SNEGSKA (reference sequence). With 8 bases clipped from V and 0 bases from J, the junction kept 9 bases outside the gene matches. The CDR3 region is CSRGLAGAGGSYNEQFF. The DNA for the CDR3 is TGCAGTAGGGGACTAGCGGGGGCCGGGGGCTCCTACAATGAGCAGTTCTTC.

The chain employs TRBV4-1 and TRBJ1-1, with D perhaps matching TRBD1 (5 bases). Germline V gene data show CDR1 as MGHRA and CDR2 as YSYEKL. Trimming left V 4 bases short and J 3 bases short, with 15 bases between. The CDR3 covers 15 residues. CDR3 nucleotides: TGCGCCAGCAGCCCCGGGGAGGGGAGGGACACTGAAGCTTTCTTT. Protein product: CASSPGEGRDTEAFF.

This clonotype was recorded many times. The chain uses TRBV6-5 and TRBJ2-1; D is possibly TRBD2 (5 bases). The germline V gene has CDR1 MNHEY and CDR2 SVGAGI. V was pared by 0 bases and J by 8 bases, with 11 bases between. This CDR3 is 14 amino acids long. CDR3 amino acids: CASSYSSQDYEQFF. The DNA for the CDR3 is TGTGCCAGCAGTTACTCATCCCAGGACTATGAGCAGTTCTTC.

This clonotype has at least ten counts. The V and J genes are TRBV5-1 and TRBJ2-3; TRBD2 matches 8 bases. Germline V gene sequence: CDR1 SGHRS, CDR2 YFSETQ. CDR3 length equals 14 residues. Germline trimming cut 4 bases from V and 6 bases from J; bases unmatched to any gene: 7. Here the CDR3 DNA reads TGCGCCAGCAGCCCGGGACTAGGAGGGGATACGCAGTATTTT. Its protein product is CASSPGLGGDTQYF.

At least ten counts were recorded for this clonotype. This rearrangement joins TRBV3-1 to TRBJ2-3; 10 bases map to TRBD2. Germline V gene lookup returns CDR1 LGHDT and CDR2 YNNKEL (reference sequence). With V trimmed by 5 bases and J by 4 bases, 6 bases remained unmatched. There are 15 residues in the CDR3. CDR3 protein: CASSSPGTSADTQYF. The DNA of the CDR3 is TGTGCCAGCAGCTCCCCCGGGACTAGCGCAGATACGCAGTATTTT.